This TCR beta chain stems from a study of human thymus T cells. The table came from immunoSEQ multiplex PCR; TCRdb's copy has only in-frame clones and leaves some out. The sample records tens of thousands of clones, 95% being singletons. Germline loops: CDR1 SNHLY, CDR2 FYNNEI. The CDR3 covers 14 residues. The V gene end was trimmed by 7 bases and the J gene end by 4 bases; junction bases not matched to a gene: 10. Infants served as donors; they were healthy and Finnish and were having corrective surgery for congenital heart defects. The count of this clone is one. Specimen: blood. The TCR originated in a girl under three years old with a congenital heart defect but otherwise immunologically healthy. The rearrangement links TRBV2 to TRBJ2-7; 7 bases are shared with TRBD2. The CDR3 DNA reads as TGTGCCAGCACCCTAGGGAGGGGCGCGTACGAGCAGTACTTC. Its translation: CASTLGRGAYEQYF.